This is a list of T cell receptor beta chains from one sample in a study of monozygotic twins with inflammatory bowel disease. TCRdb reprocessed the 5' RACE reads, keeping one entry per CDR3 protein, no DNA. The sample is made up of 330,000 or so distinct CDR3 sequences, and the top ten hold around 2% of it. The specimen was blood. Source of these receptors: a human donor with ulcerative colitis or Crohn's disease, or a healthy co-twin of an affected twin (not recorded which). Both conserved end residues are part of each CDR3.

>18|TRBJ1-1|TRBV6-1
CASSENRRGLLMNTEAFF
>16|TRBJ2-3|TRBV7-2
CASSSLSSGYTDTQYF
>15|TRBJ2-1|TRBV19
CASSVPSGLANEQFF
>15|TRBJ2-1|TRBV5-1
CASSLRTSTYNEQFF
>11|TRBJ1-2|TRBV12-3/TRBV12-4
CASRTEKDYTF
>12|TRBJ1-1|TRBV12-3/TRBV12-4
CASSFLSAEAFF
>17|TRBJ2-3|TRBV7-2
CASSLHGLAGGPDTQYF
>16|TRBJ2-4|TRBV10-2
CASSAGTGNAKNIQYF
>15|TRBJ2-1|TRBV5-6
CASSLGGYPYNEQFF
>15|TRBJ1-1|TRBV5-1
CASRFQGGQDTEAFF
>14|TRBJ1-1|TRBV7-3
CASSSLGGNTEAFF
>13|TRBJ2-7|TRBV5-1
CASSWASSYEQYF
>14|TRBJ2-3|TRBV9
CASSVVAKWDTQYF
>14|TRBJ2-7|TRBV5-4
CASSSRQGVGEQYF
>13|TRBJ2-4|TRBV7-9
CASSLDAGNIQYF
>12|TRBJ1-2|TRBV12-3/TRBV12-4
CASSLQYYGYTF
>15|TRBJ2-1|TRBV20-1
CSARASGGAENEQFF
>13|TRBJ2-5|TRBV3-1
CASSQRNGETQYF
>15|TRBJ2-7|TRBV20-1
CSASRPGGSVDEQYF
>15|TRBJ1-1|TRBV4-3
CASSQYGIYNTEAFF
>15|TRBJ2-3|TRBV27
CASSPSLGTTDTQYF